Each of the 8 T cell receptor beta chains below was sequenced from the same sample in a study of blood T cell repertoires in COVID-19. Sequencing was performed with immunoSEQ multiplex PCR; in TCRdb, only in-frame clones are kept and a portion is missing. The repertoire holds some 110,000 clones, with about nine tenths as singletons. Sequenced sample: peripheral blood. These receptors all come from a human donor with active COVID-19. The donor label of this sample is uncertain.

The V call is TRBV11-2, the J call TRBJ2-3; 10 bases map to TRBD2. The ends lost 2 bases at V and 4 bases at J; junction bases unmatched: 3. The germline V gene has CDR1 SGHAT and CDR2 FQNNGV. The CDR3 runs to 15 residues. Here the CDR3 DNA reads TGTGCCAGCAGCTTACTAGCGGGGGTCCCAGATACGCAGTATTTT. This gives the protein CASSLLAGVPDTQYF. Using reference TRBV11-2 and TRBJ2-3 for the parts outside the CDR3, the full variable domain is EAGVAQSPRYKIIEKRQSVAFWCNPISGHATLYWYQQILGQGPKLLIQFQNNGVVDDSQLPKDRFSAERLKGVDSTLKIQPAKLEDSAVYLCASSLLAGVPDTQYFGPGTRLTVL.

CDR3 in amino acids: CASSSLQGPYEQYF. The CDR3 nucleotides are TGTGCCAGCTCCTCATTACAGGGGCCCTACGAGCAGTACTTC. The V gene is TRBV27, the J gene TRBJ2-7; TRBD1 matches 7 bases. V dropped 8 bases and J dropped 2; count of bases not matched to a gene: 9. From germline, CDR1 is MNHEY and CDR2 SMNVEV (reference sequence). The CDR3 is 14 amino acids.

This chain connects TRBV6-5 to TRBJ1-3, with D maybe TRBD1 (5 bases). The germline V gene encodes CDR1 MNHEY and CDR2 SVGAGI. The ends were cut back, 0 bases at V and 3 bases at J, with 12 bases in the middle. The CDR3 totals 16 residues. DNA of the CDR3: TGTGCCAGCAGTTACTCGCTTTCGGGGGTTGGAAACACCATATATTTT. It encodes CASSYSLSGVGNTIYF.

V usage is TRBV18 and J usage is TRBJ1-2, with 12 bases aligning to TRBD1. Germline-derived CDR1 and CDR2 are KGHSH and LQKENI. The CDR3 totals 14 residues. V lost 6 bases, J lost 6 bases, and 5 bases stayed unmatched. The CDR3 here is CASSGTGGLNGYTF. CDR3 DNA sequence: TGTGCCAGCTCTGGGACAGGGGGCTTGAATGGCTACACCTTC.

A single count supports this clone. The chain has TRBV6-1 and TRBJ1-1, with 8 bases identical to TRBD1. Germline loops: CDR1 MNHNS, CDR2 SASEGT. The CDR3 is 14 residues long. V shed 4 bases, J shed 1 base, and the junction held 2 bases outside the gene matches. CDR3 region: CASSGGTGNTEAFF. CDR3 sequence (DNA): TGTGCCAGCAGTGGTGGGACAGGGAACACTGAAGCTTTCTTT.

The rearrangement links TRBV6-1 to TRBJ1-6; no clear D. The CDR3 spans 14 residues. CDR1 is MNHNS, CDR2 SASEGT, per germline. V dropped 3 bases and J dropped 6 bases, with 9 bases sitting between them. This CDR3 is CASSDRVGNSPLHF. The CDR3 nucleotides read TGTGCCAGCAGTGATCGGGTTGGTAATTCACCCCTCCACTTT.

The chain carries TRBV10-2 and TRBJ2-3; D gene ambiguous. CDR1 is WSHSY and CDR2 is SAAADI in the germline V gene. This CDR3 region has 13 residues. Trimming pared 8 bases from V and 4 bases from J, leaving 13 bases between. The CDR3 here is CASGSVNPDTQYF. The CDR3, as DNA: TGCGCCAGCGGTTCGGTAAACCCAGATACGCAGTATTTT.

The CDR3 sequence: CASSVERTVNNEQFF. DNA of the CDR3: TGTGCCAGCAGCGTAGAGCGGACAGTAAACAATGAGCAGTTCTTC. This chain links TRBV9 with TRBJ2-1; tentative D call: TRBD1 (6 bases). Germline V gene data show CDR1 as SGDLS and CDR2 as YYNGEE. Trimming removed 0 bases from V and 5 bases from J, with 12 bases in between. CDR3 length: 15 amino acids. Variable domain in full (rest from reference TRBV9 and TRBJ2-1): DSGVTQTPKHLITATGQRVTLRCSPRSGDLSVYWYQQSLDQGLQFLIQYYNGEERAKGNILERFSAQQFPDLHSELNLSSLELGDSALYFCASSVERTVNNEQFFGPGTRLTVL.